This is a list of T cell receptor beta chains from one sample in a study of shared T cell receptors in the human thymus. Produced via immunoSEQ multiplex PCR; TCRdb's table is partial and in-frame only. This repertoire shows fewer than 700,000 clones, 85% to 90% found once; its top ten account for 0.0095% to 0.013%. The data were also submitted as part of a second study, on human thymus T cells.

The sequencing input was thymocytes. Receptors were obtained from a boy under two years old with a congenital heart defect. CDR3s include the opening cysteine and the closing phenylalanine or tryptophan. The order of the fields is CDR3 protein, V gene, J gene.

CDR3 protein: CASEGTGAFF
V gene: TRBV6-1
J gene: TRBJ1-1

CDR3 protein: CASSSERSTDTQYF
V gene: TRBV28
J gene: TRBJ2-3

CDR3 protein: CAMAGRNDETQYF
V gene: TRBV5-6
J gene: TRBJ2-5

CDR3 protein: CASSATLAGTGVHEQYF
V gene: TRBV25-1
J gene: TRBJ2-7

CDR3 protein: CASSLGSGLAGSGELFF
V gene: TRBV7-3
J gene: TRBJ2-2

CDR3 protein: CASSQPTGGGMRSNQPQHF
V gene: TRBV7-8
J gene: TRBJ1-5

CDR3 protein: CASSVACRGAVPDTQYF
V gene: TRBV9
J gene: TRBJ2-3

CDR3 protein: CATSRVAGANYGYTF
V gene: TRBV15
J gene: TRBJ1-2

CDR3 protein: CASREPNEDYGYTF
V gene: TRBV4-1
J gene: TRBJ1-2

CDR3 protein: CASSQGAAGSYEQYF
V gene: TRBV14
J gene: TRBJ2-7

CDR3 protein: CASSKRSRDYRVAETQYF
V gene: TRBV5-6
J gene: TRBJ2-5

CDR3 protein: CASSTLAGVGTDTQYF
V gene: TRBV6-6
J gene: TRBJ2-3

CDR3 protein: CASSVIAGNGYTF
V gene: TRBV6-1
J gene: TRBJ1-2

CDR3 protein: CASTHYSGAYNEQFF
V gene: TRBV6-5
J gene: TRBJ2-1

CDR3 protein: CASSFPPPRSGRAAGELFF
V gene: TRBV7-9
J gene: TRBJ2-2

CDR3 protein: CASTQGPNQPQHF
V gene: TRBV11-2
J gene: TRBJ1-5

CDR3 protein: CASSLIGQGHEQYF
V gene: TRBV19
J gene: TRBJ2-7

CDR3 protein: CASSQEGRGRWFSPDTQYF
V gene: TRBV4-3
J gene: TRBJ2-3

CDR3 protein: CASTRGRGPGNTIYF
V gene: TRBV2
J gene: TRBJ1-3

CDR3 protein: CASSMRDWDRAPAGNTIYF
V gene: TRBV19
J gene: TRBJ1-3

CDR3 protein: CAISSPGLAGGRVLHEQYF
V gene: TRBV10-3
J gene: TRBJ2-7

CDR3 protein: CASSNPPTSRAYEQYF
V gene: TRBV7-8
J gene: TRBJ2-7

CDR3 protein: CASSSTRDREGNQPQHF
V gene: TRBV27
J gene: TRBJ1-5

CDR3 protein: CAWSNGSYEQYF
V gene: TRBV30
J gene: TRBJ2-7

CDR3 protein: CASSEGAGGRGYTF
V gene: TRBV7-8
J gene: TRBJ1-2

CDR3 protein: CASSMNRGLNRNQPQHF
V gene: TRBV28
J gene: TRBJ1-5

CDR3 protein: CASSLPSGTSGRTSYEQYF
V gene: TRBV28
J gene: TRBJ2-7

CDR3 protein: CASSYGQPGATEAFF
V gene: TRBV6-6
J gene: TRBJ1-1

CDR3 protein: CASSLGVCERENHEQYF
V gene: TRBV7-9
J gene: TRBJ2-7

CDR3 protein: CASSLGGLPGELFF
V gene: TRBV5-1
J gene: TRBJ2-2

CDR3 protein: CASRPRIRQGLSSYEQYF
V gene: TRBV7-2
J gene: TRBJ2-7

CDR3 protein: CASSLAGPDRGFYGYTF
V gene: TRBV5-7
J gene: TRBJ1-2

CDR3 protein: CASSLCWTGFTDTQYF
V gene: TRBV27
J gene: TRBJ2-3

CDR3 protein: CAWGGQTQETQYF
V gene: TRBV30
J gene: TRBJ2-5

CDR3 protein: CAWGPTGAEAFF
V gene: TRBV30
J gene: TRBJ1-1

CDR3 protein: CASSGGSPSSYNEQFF
V gene: TRBV25-1
J gene: TRBJ2-1

CDR3 protein: CASTAGSGNTIYF
V gene: TRBV25-1
J gene: TRBJ1-3

CDR3 protein: CASSLRESGHYNEQFF
V gene: TRBV4-1
J gene: TRBJ2-1

CDR3 protein: CASSLVGSTGGTEAFF
V gene: TRBV11-2
J gene: TRBJ1-1

CDR3 protein: CASSQGARDRGMTTNEKLFF
V gene: TRBV14
J gene: TRBJ1-4

CDR3 protein: CSVGQGGNTIYF
V gene: TRBV29-1
J gene: TRBJ1-3

CDR3 protein: CASSQGETGGASGANVLTF
V gene: TRBV4-3
J gene: TRBJ2-6

CDR3 protein: CASSPVAGGLYNEQFF
V gene: TRBV18
J gene: TRBJ2-1

CDR3 protein: CASSLQVMNTEAFF
V gene: TRBV4-1
J gene: TRBJ1-1

CDR3 protein: CASSQPTPGPGYTF
V gene: TRBV23-1
J gene: TRBJ1-2

CDR3 protein: CASVLFYSNQPQHF
V gene: TRBV7-2
J gene: TRBJ1-5

CDR3 protein: CASSPGGRDTGELFF
V gene: TRBV9
J gene: TRBJ2-2

CDR3 protein: CASSLERTLLHEQYF
V gene: TRBV5-1
J gene: .

CDR3 protein: CASSLCGPNEKLFF
V gene: TRBV5-1
J gene: TRBJ1-4

CDR3 protein: CAISERNRGTDNEQFF
V gene: TRBV10-3
J gene: TRBJ2-1

CDR3 protein: CASSLDRGRRNEQFF
V gene: TRBV5-1
J gene: TRBJ2-1

CDR3 protein: CASSLALEAFF
V gene: TRBV5-8
J gene: TRBJ1-1

CDR3 protein: CAISESSPGLNSYEQYF
V gene: TRBV10-3
J gene: TRBJ2-7

CDR3 protein: CASSLGRGPGNTIYF
V gene: TRBV5-1
J gene: TRBJ1-3